The 20 T cell receptor beta chains below were found in one sample sequenced in a study of cytomegalovirus exposure and HLA in healthy donors. The PCR made use of 60 Vbeta and 13 Jbeta primers. Clones were read by immunoSEQ multiplex PCR, and TCRdb kept only the in-frame ones, dropping some. Of 150,000 to 170,000 clones in the sample, 70% to 90% were seen once. The sample comprised PBMCs. The receptors were sampled from a woman aged 35 to 49 in good health and CMV-seropositive.

In this sample, this clone turned up a few times. This chain uses TRBV30 with TRBJ1-1; D might be TRBD1 (5 bases). Trimming cost V 2 bases and J 3 bases, with 7 bases left between them. The CDR3 is 12 amino acids. CDR1 and CDR2 from the germline V gene are GTSNPN and SVGIG (reference sequence). Here the CDR3 reads CAWSRTYTEAFF. In nucleotides, the CDR3 is TGTGCCTGGAGTCGGACATACACTGAAGCTTTCTTT.

The chain joins TRBV5-1 to TRBJ2-7; D gene uncertain. Germline CDR1 SGHRS, CDR2 YFSETQ. There are 15 residues in the CDR3. The V and J ends lost 0 bases and 2 bases respectively, with 12 bases between them. The CDR3 DNA follows: TGCGCCAGCAGCTTGGGGGCAGGAAGTACCTACGAGCAGTACTTC. Translating it yields CASSLGAGSTYEQYF.

The rearrangement links TRBV25-1 to TRBJ2-3; 8 bases map to TRBD1. The V and J ends lost 4 bases and 1 base, in that order; junction bases with no gene match: 4. This CDR3 comprises 15 residues. The germline CDR1 and CDR2 sequences are MGHDK and SYGVNS. CDR3 in amino acids: CASSGDRPRTDTQYF. The CDR3 nucleotides read TGTGCCAGCAGTGGGGACAGGCCTCGCACAGATACGCAGTATTTT. Using reference TRBV25-1 and TRBJ2-3 for the parts outside the CDR3, the full variable domain is EADIYQTPRYLVIGTGKKITLECSQTMGHDKMYWYQQDPGMELHLIHYSYGVNSTEKGDLSSESTVSRIRTEHFPLTLESARPSHTSQYLCASSGDRPRTDTQYFGPGTRLTVL.

The chain has TRBV6-5 and TRBJ2-7, with 10 bases lining up with TRBD2. CDR1 and CDR2 (germline): MNHEY, SVGAGI. J lost 7 bases, V lost 0 bases, and 9 bases had no gene match. The CDR3 totals 16 residues. CDR3 nucleotide sequence: TGTGCCAGCAGTTACTCGATACTAGCGGGACCGGATGAGCAGTACTTC. Translating it yields CASSYSILAGPDEQYF.

This clone was recorded once. The chain couples TRBV7-9 to TRBJ1-5, with 10 bases that match TRBD1. Germline CDR1 SEHNR, CDR2 FQNEAQ (reference sequence). The CDR3 has 17 residues. The V gene end was trimmed by 1 base and the J gene end by 1 base; junction bases not matched to a gene: 4. The CDR3 loop reads CASSLGTGGSSNQPQHF. CDR3 sequence (DNA): TGTGCCAGCAGCTTAGGGACAGGGGGTTCGAGCAATCAGCCCCAGCATTTT.

V is TRBV27 and J is TRBJ2-1; 7 nucleotides line up with TRBD1. Trimming at V came to 7 bases and at J to 0 bases, leaving 3 bases not matched to a gene. The CDR3 consists of 14 residues. Germline assignment: CDR1 MNHEY and CDR2 SMNVEV (reference sequence). The CDR3 sequence: CASTPGGSYNEQFF. Written as DNA, the CDR3 is TGTGCCAGCACCCCAGGGGGCTCCTACAATGAGCAGTTCTTC.

This clone occurred a few times. The chain links TRBV28 to TRBJ2-5; D call uncertain. CDR1 is MDHEN, CDR2 SYDVKM, per germline. This CDR3 is 14 amino acids long. V was cut by 3 bases and J by 4 bases, with 12 bases left in between. The CDR3 nucleotides read TGTGCCAGCAGTTTCCTTAGAAGTGGAGAGACCCAGTACTTC. It yields the protein CASSFLRSGETQYF.

V and J are TRBV30 and TRBJ2-5; 9 bases are a match to TRBD1. CDR3 length: 17 residues. V shed 1 base and J 4 bases; nucleotides not matched to a gene: 13. The germline V gene encodes CDR1 GTSNPN and CDR2 SVGIG (reference sequence). The CDR3 reads CAWSATWDRVGIETQYF. DNA of the CDR3: TGTGCCTGGAGTGCAACCTGGGACAGGGTGGGCATAGAGACCCAGTACTTC.

This chain links TRBV6-5 with TRBJ2-7; weak D call: TRBD1 (7 bases). This CDR3 is built from 14 residues. V was pared by 6 bases and J by 7 bases, with 19 bases between. The germline V gene encodes CDR1 MNHEY and CDR2 SVGAGI. This chain's CDR3 is CASSPLEGASEQYF. For the CDR3, the DNA is TGTGCCAGCAGCCCCCTGGAGGGGGCGAGTGAGCAGTACTTC.

The chain is built from TRBV4-1 and TRBJ1-3; D is uncertain. The germline gives CDR1 MGHRA, CDR2 YSYEKL. CDR3 length equals 15 residues. The V and J ends lost 1 base and 0 bases respectively, with 7 bases between them. The CDR3 here is CASSQVHSSGNTIYF. For the CDR3, the DNA is TGCGCCAGCAGCCAAGTACACAGCTCTGGAAACACCATATATTTT.

This clone was found a few times. J is TRBJ1-2 and V is TRBV11-1; D is ambiguous. In germline, CDR1 is SGHAT, CDR2 FQDESV (reference sequence). CDR3 length: 14 residues. Trimming removed 4 bases at V and 7 bases at J, with 16 bases between. The CDR3 nucleotides read TGTGCCAGCAGCTCCCGGGATTTATCGCGTGGCTACACCTTC. Translation: CASSSRDLSRGYTF.

This chain links TRBV15 with TRBJ2-3; D might be TRBD2 (6 bases). The germline gives CDR1 LNHNV, CDR2 YYDKDF (reference sequence). The CDR3 sequence is 15 residues long. V was clipped by 3 bases and J by 4 bases, with 14 bases between them. CDR3 protein: CATSSRRESADTQYF. The CDR3 coding sequence is TGTGCCACCAGCAGTCGTCGGGAGTCAGCAGATACGCAGTATTTT.

This sequence joins TRBV11-2 and TRBJ2-2; 9 bases agree with TRBD1. Germline trimming cut 2 bases from V and 4 bases from J; bases unmatched to any gene: 5. CDR1 is SGHAT, CDR2 FQNNGV, per germline. This CDR3 spans 16 amino acids. CDR3 amino acids: CASSLNRGRVTGELFF. The CDR3 DNA reads as TGTGCCAGCAGCTTAAACAGGGGGCGGGTCACCGGGGAGCTGTTTTTT.

V usage is TRBV28 and J usage is TRBJ2-6; 7 nucleotides agree with TRBD1. In germline, CDR1 is MDHEN, CDR2 SYDVKM. Trimming cost V 2 bases and J 3 bases; bases outside gene matches: 10. This CDR3 region has 18 residues. This CDR3 is CASSLVTGQLGGANVLTF. CDR3 nucleotides: TGTGCCAGCAGTTTAGTGACAGGGCAACTAGGTGGGGCCAACGTCCTGACTTTC.

The J gene is TRBJ1-2, the V gene TRBV19; TRBD1 might be the D (6 bases). Trimming shortened V by 1 base and J by 3 bases, and 12 bases separated the two germline ends. The germline CDR1 and CDR2 sequences are LNHDA and SQIVND (reference sequence). The CDR3 length is 15 residues. The chain's CDR3 is CASSIVAGGDYGYTF. The CDR3 DNA reads as TGTGCCAGTAGTATAGTTGCGGGGGGCGACTATGGCTACACCTTC.

The rearrangement links TRBV5-1 to TRBJ2-7; 15 bases map to TRBD2. From germline, CDR1 is SGHRS and CDR2 YFSETQ. This CDR3 region has 18 residues. The V segment lost 4 bases and the J segment 2 bases; nucleotides outside the gene matches: 10. CDR3 sequence reads: CASSPGLAGGSTTYEQYF. The CDR3 nucleotides read TGCGCCAGCAGCCCGGGACTAGCGGGAGGTTCCACTACCTACGAGCAGTACTTC.

The rearrangement links TRBV10-3 to TRBJ1-4; 7 bases fit TRBD1. The V segment lost 6 bases and the J segment 5 bases; nucleotides outside the gene matches: 6. CDR3 size: 14 residues. CDR1 and CDR2 from the germline V gene are ENHRY and SYGVKD. This CDR3 reads CAIRGTGVNEKLFF. The CDR3 DNA follows: TGTGCCATCAGGGGAACAGGGGTAAATGAAAAACTGTTTTTT.

The V call is TRBV6-6, the J call TRBJ2-3, with 10 bases that match TRBD2. V trimming: 7 bases; J trimming: 3 bases; junction bases outside the gene matches: 7. There are 15 residues in the CDR3. Germline V gene lookup returns CDR1 MNHNY and CDR2 SVGAGI (reference sequence). The CDR3 nucleotides read TGTGCCAGCAACCCTAGCGGGAGAAGGACAGATACGCAGTATTTT. Encoded protein: CASNPSGRRTDTQYF.

The chain employs TRBV4-2 and TRBJ2-7; 9 bases are a match to TRBD2. J gave up 6 bases and V 0 bases, and 3 bases lay outside the gene matches. CDR1 is LGHNA and CDR2 is YNFKEQ in the germline V gene. The CDR3 covers 14 residues. The CDR3 DNA reads TGTGCCAGCAGCCAAGACCGCGGGGGGGGCGAGCAGTACTTC. It codes for CASSQDRGGGEQYF.

This clone was detected only once. The chain is built from TRBV10-1 and TRBJ2-3; TRBD2 matches at 12 bases. Germline CDR1 reads WNHNN; CDR2 reads SYGVQD (reference sequence). J lost 3 bases, V lost 4 bases, and 11 bases had no gene match. The CDR3 has 18 residues. CDR3 DNA: TGCGCCAGCAGTGGATCTAGCGGGAGGGCCGACGTGACAGATACGCAGTATTTT. Translated, it gives CASSGSSGRADVTDTQYF.